Each of the 24 T cell receptor beta chains below was sequenced from the same sample in a study of blood T cells in healthy people across ages (dated by TCRdb to between 2015 and 2016). Library preparation was by 5' RACE. These reads were obtained on an Illumina HiSeq 2500. A second 7 to 11 cycle PCR used a sample-barcoded 5' primer and a J-beta primer mix. Through fastp at Q25 and MiXCR, TCRdb rebuilt clones from the public reads, retaining in-frame beta chains. Under each unique CDR3 protein, matching rows form one entry showing the most common genes and DNA. Across this sample there are approximately 800,000 distinct CDR3 sequences, with 53% seen only once. Around 41% of the sample comes from the top ten. The sample comprised blood. Every receptor here comes from a man older than 75 in good health.

The chain recombines TRBV7-9 with TRBJ1-2; D is unclear. V was cut by 5 bases and J by 4 bases, with 17 bases left in between. This CDR3 has 15 residues. CDR1 and CDR2 (germline): SEHNR, FQNEAQ (reference sequence). CDR3 sequence (DNA): TGTGCCAGCAGCGCATCGGACGGAATTGTCTATGGCTACACCTTC. Its translation is CASSASDGIVYGYTF.

This clonotype was picked up one time. CDR3 loop: CSVDRGNEREIEQFF. CDR3 bases: TGCAGCGTTGACAGGGGTAACGAGCGGGAGATTGAGCAGTTCTTC. This chain links TRBV29-1 with TRBJ2-1; 8 bases map to TRBD2. V shed 3 bases, J shed 9 bases, and the junction held 13 bases outside the gene matches. Germline V gene sequence: CDR1 SQVTM, CDR2 ANQGSEA. The CDR3 covers 15 residues.

This chain joins TRBV29-1 and TRBJ1-5; the D is unclear. This CDR3 region has 12 residues. Germline V gene lookup returns CDR1 SQVTM and CDR2 ANQGSEA. With 4 bases removed from V and 7 bases from J, the gap between germline ends came to 11 bases. Written as DNA, the CDR3 is TGCAGCGTTGGGGCTAAAGGACAGCCCCAGCATTTT. Protein: CSVGAKGQPQHF.

The gene calls are TRBV7-2 and TRBJ2-6; 9 bases line up with TRBD2. This CDR3 contains 17 residues. The germline gives CDR1 SGHTA, CDR2 FQGNSA. V shed 3 bases, J shed 2 bases, and the junction held 5 bases outside the gene matches. CDR3 in DNA: TGTGCCAGCAGCTTCTTTAGCGGGAGAACTGGGGCCAACGTCCTGACTTTC. Amino acid sequence: CASSFFSGRTGANVLTF.

This clonotype was counted a few times. The rearrangement joins TRBV20-1 to TRBJ2-4; no reliable D call. The J call may be mistaken, given a closer DNA end match to TRBJ2-7. Germline V gene lookup returns CDR1 DFQATT and CDR2 SNEGSKA (reference sequence). The CDR3 covers 14 residues. The CDR3 loop reads CSARDPVGAYEQYF. CDR3 sequence (DNA): TGCAGTGCTAGAGATCCCGTAGGAGCCTACGAGCAGTACTTC.

The chain links TRBV5-5 to TRBJ1-4; the match to TRBD1 covers 12 bases. CDR1 is SGHKS, CDR2 YYEKEE, per germline (reference sequence). The CDR3 runs to 16 residues. J was trimmed by 4 bases and V by 4 bases; bases with no gene match: 5. This CDR3 is CASSPGTGGRNEKLFF. CDR3 DNA: TGTGCCAGCAGCCCCGGGACAGGGGGCCGTAATGAAAAACTGTTTTTT.

CDR3 amino acids: CASSQGLGSYNEQFF. In DNA, the CDR3 is TGTGCCAGCAGCCAGGGGCTAGGCTCCTACAATGAGCAGTTCTTC. The chain has TRBV7-3 and TRBJ2-1, with a possible D match to TRBD1 (6 bases). The germline CDR1 and CDR2 sequences are SGHTA and FQGTGA. The length of the CDR3 is 15 residues. Trimming pared 5 bases from V and 0 bases from J, leaving 11 bases between.

In this sample, this clonotype turned up a few times. The chain uses TRBV20-1 and TRBJ2-5; TRBD2 matches at 12 bases. The CDR3 loop spans 14 amino acids. J was trimmed by 7 bases and V by 4 bases; bases with no gene match: 7. Germline-derived CDR1 and CDR2 are DFQATT and SNEGSKA (reference sequence). CDR3 amino acids: CSATLAGGPGTQYF. The CDR3 nucleotides are TGCAGTGCTACCCTAGCGGGAGGGCCGGGGACCCAGTACTTC.

Only a few counts were recorded for this clonotype. V usage is TRBV25-1 and J usage is TRBJ2-7; D not certain. Germline V CDR1 and CDR2: MGHDK, SYGVNS. CDR3 length: 12 residues. Trimming left V 2 bases short and J 3 bases short, with 5 bases between. For the CDR3, the DNA is TGTGCCAGCAGTGAAGACCTCTACGAGCAGTACTTC. It encodes CASSEDLYEQYF.

The rearrangement uses TRBV12-3 or TRBV12-4 and TRBJ2-4; the D call may be TRBD1 or TRBD2 (6 bases each). The CDR3 runs to 16 residues. Trimming removed 3 bases at V and 5 bases at J, with 17 bases between. CDR3 coding DNA: TGTGCCAGCAGTTTCGGGGGCACCGCGGTCCAAAACATTCAGTACTTC. As protein: CASSFGGTAVQNIQYF.

The table lists this clonotype with a count of one. This rearrangement joins TRBV5-1 to TRBJ2-3; D tentatively fits TRBD1 or TRBD2 (5 bases each). The V and J ends lost 7 bases and 1 base respectively, with 10 bases between them. This CDR3 contains 13 residues. Germline loops: CDR1 SGHRS, CDR2 YFSETQ. CDR3 residues: CASGDGGTDTQYF. The CDR3 nucleotides read TGCGCCAGCGGGGACGGTGGCACAGATACGCAGTATTTT.

This chain connects TRBV3-1 to TRBJ2-7; 9 positions match TRBD1. Germline trimming cut 4 bases from V and 2 bases from J; bases unmatched to any gene: 6. This CDR3 has 15 residues. Germline V gene sequence: CDR1 LGHDT, CDR2 YNNKEL (reference sequence). CDR3 DNA: TGTGCCAGCAGCCGGACACAGGGGGCGGCCTACGAGCAGTACTTC. It yields the protein CASSRTQGAAYEQYF.

This clonotype was picked up a small number of times. The chain recombines TRBV7-9 with TRBJ2-1; maybe TRBD2 (7 bases). The CDR3 contains 16 residues. In germline, CDR1 is SEHNR, CDR2 FQNEAQ (reference sequence). V was pared by 5 bases and J by 1 base, with 15 bases between. This CDR3 reads CASSPIRGASYNEQFF. The CDR3 region has the DNA TGTGCCAGCAGCCCCATTCGGGGGGCGTCCTACAATGAGCAGTTCTTC.

This clonotype was seen only a few times. The V and J genes are TRBV4-2 and TRBJ2-7; D is possibly TRBD2 (6 bases). CDR1 is LGHNA and CDR2 is YNFKEQ in the germline V gene. V lost 4 bases to trimming and J lost 0 bases, with 16 bases between them. The CDR3 has 16 residues. The CDR3 sequence: CASSPGFERVSYEQYF. CDR3 coding DNA: TGTGCCAGCAGCCCAGGATTCGAGCGGGTCTCCTACGAGCAGTACTTC.

The rearrangement links TRBV5-4 to TRBJ2-3; 9 bases map to TRBD2. This CDR3 comprises 16 residues. The V segment lost 0 bases and the J segment 3 bases; nucleotides outside the gene matches: 5. Per germline, CDR1 SGHNT and CDR2 YYREEE (reference sequence). CDR3 protein: CASSLGSGSRTDTQYF. In nucleotides, the CDR3 is TGTGCCAGCAGCTTGGGTAGCGGGAGTAGGACAGATACGCAGTATTTT.

This clonotype was recorded a few times. This chain connects TRBV2 to TRBJ1-5; TRBD1 matches 8 bases. The CDR3 length is 13 residues. The trim removed 7 bases at V and 4 bases at J, leaving 3 bases unmatched. CDR1 SNHLY and CDR2 FYNNEI come from the germline V gene. CDR3 in DNA: TGTGCCAGCACTAGGACAGGGAATCAGCCCCAGCATTTT. This codes for CASTRTGNQPQHF.

The rearrangement joins TRBV5-1 to TRBJ2-3; 7 positions match TRBD2. The germline V gene has CDR1 SGHRS and CDR2 YFSETQ. The J segment lost 14 bases and the V segment lost 0 bases, leaving 12 bases of the junction unmatched. The CDR3 sequence is 14 residues long. The CDR3 DNA sequence: TGCGCCAGCAGCTTGGTAGGGGACTACAGATACGCGTATTTT. Protein sequence: CASSLVGDYRYAYF.

The chain is built from TRBV9 and TRBJ2-1; 7 positions agree with TRBD2. The ends lost 10 bases at V and 7 bases at J; junction bases unmatched: 20. Germline CDR1 is SGDLS and CDR2 is YYNGEE. This CDR3 spans 16 amino acids. In DNA, the CDR3 is TGTGCCCGACCTCCGGAGTGGGAGGGCCTTGGGAATGAGCAGTTCTTC. Translated: CARPPEWEGLGNEQFF.

This rearrangement joins TRBV6-2 or TRBV6-3 to TRBJ2-2; TRBD2 matches 9 bases. CDR1 and CDR2 from the germline V gene are MNHEY and SVGEGT. The V segment lost 4 bases and the J segment 2 bases; nucleotides outside the gene matches: 11. The CDR3 runs to 18 residues. Written as DNA, the CDR3 is TGTGCCAGCAGTTGGCCAGCGGGAGGCCGGGGTAACACCGGGGAGCTGTTTTTT. It specifies CASSWPAGGRGNTGELFF.

CDR3 protein: CASGTSPRNEKLFF. In nucleotides, the CDR3 is TGTGCCAGCGGGACGAGTCCCCGAAATGAAAAACTGTTTTTT. The chain uses TRBV28 and TRBJ1-4; D may be TRBD1 (5 bases). Between the trimmed V and J ends, which lost 8 bases and 5 bases, there was a span of 15 bases. Germline V CDR1 and CDR2: MDHEN, SYDVKM. This CDR3 is 14 amino acids long.

V and J are TRBV20-1 and TRBJ1-2, with D possibly matching TRBD1 (5 bases). The germline V gene has CDR1 DFQATT and CDR2 SNEGSKA (reference sequence). V was trimmed by 2 bases and J by 8 bases, leaving 12 bases between them. The CDR3 spans 12 residues. Written as DNA, the CDR3 is TGCAGTGCTAGACCCCTTGACAGCGGCTACACCTTC. Its protein is CSARPLDSGYTF.

In this sample, this clonotype turned up once. The chain employs TRBV12-3 or TRBV12-4 and TRBJ1-1; D not resolved. CDR3 length: 12 amino acids. Trimming pared 6 bases from V and 0 bases from J, leaving 5 bases between. Written as DNA, the CDR3 is TGTGCCAGCAGGTCTCTGAACACTGAAGCTTTCTTT. Its translation is CASRSLNTEAFF.

The chain is built from TRBV12-3 or TRBV12-4 and TRBJ2-1; the match to TRBD1 covers 9 bases. Matching the DNA end better, TRBJ2-7 makes the J call doubtful. The CDR3 is 16 residues long. CDR3 nucleotide sequence: TGTGCCAGCAGTTTAGTAACGGGGACAGGGAGCGATGAGCAGTACTTC. Translation gives CASSLVTGTGSDEQYF.

The chain carries TRBV29-1 and TRBJ1-1; D uncertain. The CDR3 contains 14 residues. The ends were cut back, 3 bases at V and 3 bases at J, with 14 bases in the middle. The germline gives CDR1 SQVTM, CDR2 ANQGSEA. CDR3 residues: CSVEGGQTYTEAFF. The CDR3 nucleotides read TGCAGCGTTGAGGGAGGCCAGACCTACACTGAAGCTTTCTTT. The full variable domain, completed using reference TRBV29-1 and TRBJ1-1, is SAVISQKPSRDICQRGTSLTIQCQVDSQVTMMFWYRQQPGQSLTLIATANQGSEATYESGFVIDKFPISRPNLTFSTLTVSNMSPEDSSIYLCSVEGGQTYTEAFFGQGTRLTVV.